The rows below give T cell receptor beta chains drawn from one sample of a study of T cells in Graves' hyperthyroidism and ophthalmopathy. TCRdb processed the multiplex PCR reads anew with MiXCR; each CDR3 protein has one entry. The repertoire has some 98,000 distinct CDR3 sequences, 35% to 50% of them found once; the top ten carry 10%. The sequenced sample consisted of peripheral blood or thyroid tissue (not recorded which). The origin of the receptors is a woman aged 30 to 39 with Graves' hyperthyroidism. The CDR3 runs from the conserved cysteine through the conserved F or W. Fields, in order: D gene, V gene, clone size, J gene, CDR3 DNA, CDR3 protein. D genes are given only for firm matches. The listing skips clone size in some rows; elsewhere it reads once, few, many or a size class.

>.|TRBV7-8|.|TRBJ1-4
TGTGCCAGCAGCTTAGTTGGGGCGCCTGAAAAACTGTTTTTT
CASSLVGAPEKLFF
>TRBD2|TRBV7-9|many|TRBJ2-5
TGTGCCATTAAAGCTAGCGGGGTTCAAGAGACCCAGTACTTC
CAIKASGVQETQYF
>TRBD2|TRBV28|.|TRBJ2-7
TGTGCCAGCAGTTTTTTGGGTACTAGCGGGATCTACGAGCAGTACTTC
CASSFLGTSGIYEQYF
>.|TRBV7-9|many|TRBJ1-2
TGTGTCAGCAGCTCACGGGGAACATATGGCTACACCTTC
CVSSSRGTYGYTF
>.|TRBV20-1|.|TRBJ2-5
TGCAGTGCTAGAGATTCGCAGCGGGAGACCCAGTACTTC
CSARDSQRETQYF
>.|TRBV5-1|many|TRBJ2-2
TGCGCCAGCAGCTTCAGGGTCACCGGGGAGCTGTTTTTT
CASSFRVTGELFF
>.|TRBV20-1|.|TRBJ1-2
TGCAGTGCTAGAGGAACGGCGTATACCCCTGGAAACACCTTC
CSARGTAYTPGNTF
>.|TRBV10-3|.|TRBJ1-3
TGCGCCATCAGTTCGACGGGCGACTCTGGAAACACCATACATTTT
CAISSTGDSGNTIHF
>TRBD1|TRBV7-9|few|TRBJ2-2
TGTGCCAGCAGCCTGGGACAGACGAACACCGGGGAGCTGTTTTTT
CASSLGQTNTGELFF
>.|TRBV5-5|.|TRBJ1-2
TGTGCCAGCAGCTCCTGGATCTTGGACAGTCTTAACTATGGCTACACCTTC
CASSSWILDSLNYGYTF
>TRBD1|TRBV24-1|many|TRBJ1-2
TGTGCCACCAGTGATCCAGACAGGGGCGATGACTACACCTTC
CATSDPDRGDDYTF
>TRBD1|TRBV29-1|.|TRBJ2-6
TGCAGCGTCACGACAGGGAGCTCTGGGGCCAACGTCCTGACTTTC
CSVTTGSSGANVLTF
>TRBD1|TRBV12-3/TRBV12-4|.|TRBJ2-6
TGTGCCAGCAGTTTATACGGACAGGGGGCCGTTACCTCTGGGGCCAACGTCCTGACTTTC
CASSLYGQGAVTSGANVLTF
>TRBD1|TRBV15|large|TRBJ2-5
TGTGCCACCAGCAGTCGGGACAGGGGGCACCAAGAGACCCAGTACTTC
CATSSRDRGHQETQYF
>.|TRBV6-5|many|TRBJ1-3
TGTGCCAGCAGCCGGACTTTGGGGTCTGGCCCTGCCTCTGGAAACACCATATATTTT
CASSRTLGSGPASGNTIYF
>.|TRBV18|.|TRBJ1-1
TGTGCCAGCTCACCAAGTAGGGGGGTTACTGAAGCTTTCTTT
CASSPSRGVTEAFF
>TRBD1|TRBV7-2|many|TRBJ2-5
TGTGCCAGCAGCACCACAGGGGTTAAGGAGACCCAGTACTTC
CASSTTGVKETQYF
>TRBD1|TRBV7-9|.|TRBJ1-2
TGTGCCAGCAGCTGGGACAGCTATGGCTACACCTTC
CASSWDSYGYTF
>TRBD2|TRBV28|once|TRBJ2-7
TGTGCCAGCACCCGAGGGACTAGCGGGAATAGGTACGAGCAGTACTTC
CASTRGTSGNRYEQYF
>.|TRBV12-3/TRBV12-4|many|TRBJ1-2
TGTGCCAGCAGTTTGAGACTTAACTATGGCTACACCTTC
CASSLRLNYGYTF
>.|TRBV12-3/TRBV12-4|many|TRBJ1-3
TGTGCCAGCAGTTTGCGGACAAGTGGAAACACCATATATTTT
CASSLRTSGNTIYF
>.|TRBV20-1|many|TRBJ2-3
TGCAGTCCCAGGCGGGGCACAGATACGCAGTATTTT
CSPRRGTDTQYF
>.|TRBV27|.|TRBJ2-3
TGTGCCAGCACCGAAAACTCGCTGCTCACAGATACGCAGTATTTT
CASTENSLLTDTQYF
>.|TRBV30|.|TRBJ1-2
TGTGCCTGGAGTGCCCGGGTCGCATATGGCTACACCTTC
CAWSARVAYGYTF
>.|TRBV28|many|TRBJ1-2
TGTGCCAGCAGTTCACCCAACTATGGCTACACCTTC
CASSSPNYGYTF
>.|TRBV2|many|TRBJ2-3
TGTGCCAGCAGTCACCTCGGAACAGGGTACCCGGATACGCAGTATTTT
CASSHLGTGYPDTQYF
>.|TRBV7-6|.|TRBJ2-5
TGTGCCAGCAGCTTCTCCCCACAAGAGACCCAGTACTTC
CASSFSPQETQYF
>.|TRBV24-1|many|TRBJ1-1
TGTGCCACCAGTGATGTTCTGGTAGGAGGGCCACTCACTGAAGCTTTCTTT
CATSDVLVGGPLTEAFF
>.|TRBV6-6|many|TRBJ1-3
TGTGCCAGCAGGGACTCTGGAAACACCATATATTTT
CASRDSGNTIYF
>TRBD1|TRBV5-8|many|TRBJ1-1
TGTGCCAGCAGCTTAGGGACAGGGAACACTGAAGCTTTCTTT
CASSLGTGNTEAFF
>TRBD1|TRBV7-9|.|TRBJ2-3
TGTGCCAGCAGCCCCAGGGGGAACACCAGTTGGCAGTATTTT
CASSPRGNTSWQYF
>.|TRBV28|few|TRBJ2-7
TGTGCCAGCAGTTTATCGGACAAAGCCTACGAGCAGTACTTC
CASSLSDKAYEQYF
>.|TRBV5-1|.|TRBJ1-1
TGCGCCAGCAGCTTGGAAGGAGGCAAAGCTTTCTTT
CASSLEGGKAFF
>TRBD1|TRBV20-1|many|TRBJ1-2
TGCAGTGCTAGTGGGAGGGGGCGCAGCTATGGCTACACCTTC
CSASGRGRSYGYTF
>TRBD1|TRBV7-2|medium-sized|TRBJ1-5
TGTGCCAGCAGCTTTGGACAGGGAGGTCAGCCCCAGCATTTT
CASSFGQGGQPQHF
>TRBD2|TRBV11-2|.|TRBJ2-5
TGTGCCAGCAGCCGATGGGCGGGACTAGCGGGAAGCAAAGAGACCCAGTACTTC
CASSRWAGLAGSKETQYF
>.|TRBV9|.|TRBJ2-5
TGTGCCAGCAGCGTAGGGGTGGGACAAGGGGGGACGCAGTACTTC
CASSVGVGQGGTQYF
>.|TRBV9|.|TRBJ2-5
TGTGCCAGCAGCGTGGGAGGGGGCGCGGAGACCCAGTACTTC
CASSVGGGAETQYF
>TRBD1|TRBV20-1|.|TRBJ1-6
TGCAGTGTCGGACAGGACTCACCCCTCCACTTT
CSVGQDSPLHF
>.|TRBV15|many|TRBJ2-5
TGTGCCACCAGCAGAAACAGGGCACAAGAGACCCAGTACTTC
CATSRNRAQETQYF
>.|TRBV6-5|.|TRBJ1-1
TGTGCCAGCAGTTATCAGGGCAAGACTTTCTTT
CASSYQGKTFF
>.|TRBV4-1|many|TRBJ2-2
TGCGCCAGCAGCCAAGTTGCCGGAGGGGAGCTGTTTTTT
CASSQVAGGELFF
>.|TRBV7-6|.|TRBJ2-5
TGTGCCAGCACCCCAGCAGGTCCGGAGACCCAGTACTTC
CASTPAGPETQYF
>.|TRBV14|.|TRBJ1-4
TGTGCCAGCAGCCAAGGCTCGACAAGGGGACAAATTAATGAAAAACTGTTTTTT
CASSQGSTRGQINEKLFF
>.|TRBV2|once|TRBJ1-1
TGTGCCAGCAGTTTATTGGGCACGAGCACTGAAGCTCTCTTT
CASSLLGTSTEALF
>TRBD2|TRBV2|.|TRBJ2-5
TGTGCCAGCAGTTGGCCGGGACTAGGAGAGACCCAGTACTTC
CASSWPGLGETQYF
>TRBD2|TRBV10-3|.|TRBJ2-5
TGTGCCATCAGTGCTATGGGGACTAGCGGGAGACCGGAGGAGACCCAGTACTTC
CAISAMGTSGRPEETQYF